These 14 T cell receptor beta chains came from one sample sequenced in a study of PD-1 blockade in classical Hodgkin lymphoma. Every patient relapsed after autologous stem cell transplantation, and brentuximab vedotin exposure varied. Thawed PBMCs underwent magnetic negative selection to yield purified CD4+ T cells. Assay used: immunoSEQ multiplex PCR; TCRdb lists only in-frame clones, some missing. The table shows around 13,000 clones, with roughly 90% occurring only once. This material consisted of CD4+ T cells from blood, taken at baseline. These receptors were taken from a human donor with classical Hodgkin lymphoma.

V usage is TRBV6-5 and J usage is TRBJ2-7; D is perhaps TRBD1 (5 bases). CDR1 and CDR2 (germline): MNHEY, SVGAGI. This CDR3 is built from 12 residues. Trimming shortened V by 7 bases and J by 6 bases, and 13 bases separated the two germline ends. The CDR3 sequence is CASMGRASEQYF. Written as DNA, the CDR3 is TGTGCCAGCATGGGCAGGGCCAGCGAGCAGTACTTC.

This clone was detected only once. The chain carries TRBV6-1 and TRBJ1-3; possibly TRBD1 for D (5 bases). Trimming removed 2 bases from V and 4 bases from J, with 9 bases in between. The CDR3 spans 14 residues. Germline V gene lookup returns CDR1 MNHNS and CDR2 SASEGT. The CDR3 DNA is TGTGCCAGCAGTGAAAGGGGTCCCGGAAACACCATATATTTT. Its protein is CASSERGPGNTIYF.

The chain has TRBV14 and TRBJ1-1, with 8 nucleotides matching TRBD1. V was clipped by 4 bases and J by 4 bases; unmatched bases: 5. Looked up from germline, CDR1 is SGHDN and CDR2 is FVKESK. The CDR3 loop spans 14 amino acids. The CDR3 sequence is CASSLLTGGTEAFF. DNA for the CDR3: TGTGCCAGCAGCCTCCTTACAGGGGGCACTGAAGCTTTCTTT.

This rearrangement joins TRBV7-9 to TRBJ1-1; unclear D gene. With 6 bases removed from V and 0 bases from J, the gap between germline ends came to 14 bases. CDR1 SEHNR and CDR2 FQNEAQ come from the germline V gene (reference sequence). This CDR3 is 15 amino acids long. The CDR3 coding sequence is TGTGCCAGCAGTCAAGGGTCCGGTATGAACACTGAAGCTTTCTTT. Amino acid sequence: CASSQGSGMNTEAFF. The entire variable domain, with the rest obtained from reference TRBV7-9 and TRBJ1-1, is as follows: DTGVSQNPRHKITKRGQNVTFRCDPISEHNRLYWYRQTLGQGPEFLTYFQNEAQLEKSRLLSDRFSAERPKGSFSTLEIQRTEQGDSAMYLCASSQGSGMNTEAFFGQGTRLTVV.

The chain recombines TRBV5-1 with TRBJ2-7; 9 nucleotides agree with TRBD1. Germline trimming cut 4 bases from V and 3 bases from J; bases unmatched to any gene: 11. Germline-derived CDR1 and CDR2 are SGHRS and YFSETQ. The CDR3 covers 16 residues. The CDR3: CASSMIYRGRVYEQYF. For the CDR3, the DNA is TGCGCCAGCAGCATGATCTACAGGGGGCGAGTCTACGAGCAGTACTTC.

The chain recombines TRBV10-1 with TRBJ2-1; no definite D call. V lost 3 bases, J lost 5 bases, and 14 bases lay in between. Germline CDR1 and CDR2: WNHNN and SYGVQD (reference sequence). CDR3 length equals 15 residues. In DNA form, the CDR3 reads TGCGCCAGCAGTGATTACATGTTGGGTGACAATGAGCAGTTCTTC. It yields the protein CASSDYMLGDNEQFF.

The V and J genes are TRBV10-3 and TRBJ2-7, with D possibly being TRBD1 (6 bases). The V and J ends lost 6 bases and 5 bases respectively, with 11 bases between them. The CDR3 has 12 amino acids. Germline CDR1 and CDR2: ENHRY and SYGVKD. CDR3 amino acids: CAIRDRIHEQYF. The CDR3 DNA reads as TGTGCCATCAGAGACAGGATCCACGAGCAGTACTTC.

This rearrangement joins TRBV4-2 to TRBJ1-4; TRBD1 is a possible D gene (5 bases). Germline V CDR1 and CDR2: LGHNA, YNFKEQ. V was pared by 1 base and J by 7 bases, with 13 bases between. This CDR3 contains 15 residues. The CDR3 coding sequence is TGTGCCAGCAGCCAAGGCGGGGGGAGTGGTGAAAAACTGTTTTTT. Its protein product is CASSQGGGSGEKLFF.

The chain links TRBV18 to TRBJ2-7, with 10 bases identical to TRBD1. The CDR3 has 15 residues. Per germline, CDR1 KGHSH and CDR2 LQKENI. After removal of 2 bases from V and 3 bases from J, the junction contained 4 bases not matched to a gene. The CDR3 DNA reads as TGTGCCAGCTCACCATCCGGGACAGGGGACTACGAGCAGTACTTC. Amino acids: CASSPSGTGDYEQYF.

This chain links TRBV11-3 with TRBJ2-1, with D possibly being TRBD1 or TRBD2 (5 bases each). The length of the CDR3 is 13 residues. The V end was cut by 6 bases, the J end by 12 bases, with 18 bases between. Per germline, CDR1 SGHNT and CDR2 YENEEA. In DNA form, the CDR3 reads TGTGCCAGCAGTTCTAATCTCCGGGACGGGCAGTTCTTC. This gives the protein CASSSNLRDGQFF.

V is TRBV7-8 and J is TRBJ2-1; D remains unclear. With 1 base removed from V and 7 bases from J, the gap between germline ends came to 11 bases. The CDR3 length is 14 residues. Germline V CDR1 and CDR2: SGHVS, FQNEAQ. CDR3 bases: TGTGCCAGCAGCTTAGGTGGTTCTCGGAATGAGCAGTTCTTC. The encoded protein is CASSLGGSRNEQFF.

The chain carries TRBV27 and TRBJ2-7, with 8 bases lining up with TRBD2. Germline V lookup: CDR1 MNHEY, CDR2 SMNVEV (reference sequence). There are 14 residues in the CDR3. Trimming cost V 2 bases and J 3 bases; bases outside gene matches: 3. The CDR3 reads CASSLGTRVYEQYF. CDR3 bases: TGTGCCAGCAGTTTAGGGACTAGGGTCTACGAGCAGTACTTC.

This clone was found once. DNA for the CDR3: TGCGCCAGCAGCGACCGATCTAGCGGGGGGGCCGGAGATACGCAGTATTTT. This translates into CASSDRSSGGAGDTQYF. V gene TRBV5-1 combines with J gene TRBJ2-3; TRBD2 aligns across 12 bases. This CDR3 contains 17 residues. Losses at the gene ends were 4 bases for V and 5 bases for J; bases not matched to a gene: 11. The germline V gene encodes CDR1 SGHRS and CDR2 YFSETQ.

The rearrangement links TRBV11-2 to TRBJ2-7; 10 bases match TRBD1. Germline V gene sequence: CDR1 SGHAT, CDR2 FQNNGV. Unmatched junction bases numbered 5, after V lost 5 bases and J lost 7 bases. The CDR3 covers 13 residues. CDR3 nucleotides: TGTGCCAGCAGCACCGACAGGGGGCGGGAGCAGTACTTC. Its protein is CASSTDRGREQYF.